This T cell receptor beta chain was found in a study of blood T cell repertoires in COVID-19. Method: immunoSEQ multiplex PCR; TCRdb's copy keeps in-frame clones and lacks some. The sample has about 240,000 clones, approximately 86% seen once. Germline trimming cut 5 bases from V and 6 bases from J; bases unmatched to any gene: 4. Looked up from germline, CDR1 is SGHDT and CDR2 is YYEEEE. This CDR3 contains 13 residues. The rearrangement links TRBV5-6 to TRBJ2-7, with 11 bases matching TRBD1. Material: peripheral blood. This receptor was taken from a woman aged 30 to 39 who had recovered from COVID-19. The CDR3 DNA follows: TGTGCCAGCAGTCGGACAGGGGGCACCGAGCAGTACTTC. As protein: CASSRTGGTEQYF.